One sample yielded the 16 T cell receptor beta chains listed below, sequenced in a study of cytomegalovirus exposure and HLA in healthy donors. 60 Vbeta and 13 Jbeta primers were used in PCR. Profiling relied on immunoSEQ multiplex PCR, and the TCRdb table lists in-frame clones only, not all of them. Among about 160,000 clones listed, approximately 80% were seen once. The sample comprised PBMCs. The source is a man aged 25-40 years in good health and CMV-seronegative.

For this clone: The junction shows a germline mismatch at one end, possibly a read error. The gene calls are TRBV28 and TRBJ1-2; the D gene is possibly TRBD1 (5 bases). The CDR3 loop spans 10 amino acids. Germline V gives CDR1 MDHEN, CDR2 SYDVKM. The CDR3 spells CASSLGGMAF. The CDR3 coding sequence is TGTGCCAGCAGTTTAGGGGGGATGGCCTTC.

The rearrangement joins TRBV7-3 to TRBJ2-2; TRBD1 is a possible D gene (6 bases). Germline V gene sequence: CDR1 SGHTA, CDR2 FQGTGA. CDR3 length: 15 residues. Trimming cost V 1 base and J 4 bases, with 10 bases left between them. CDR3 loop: CASSLNRDSTGELFF. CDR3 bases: TGTGCCAGCAGCTTAAACAGGGATAGCACCGGGGAGCTGTTTTTT.

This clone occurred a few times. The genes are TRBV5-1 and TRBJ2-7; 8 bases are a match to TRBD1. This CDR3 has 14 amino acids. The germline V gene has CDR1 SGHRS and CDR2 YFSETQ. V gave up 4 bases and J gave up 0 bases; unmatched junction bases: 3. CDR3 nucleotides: TGCGCCAGCAGCAGACAGGGGAGCTCCTACGAGCAGTACTTC. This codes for CASSRQGSSYEQYF.

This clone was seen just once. In nucleotides, the CDR3 is TGTGCCAGCAGACAAGACCCCCGGAGGTCCTACGAGCAGTACTTC. Its protein is CASRQDPRRSYEQYF. The rearrangement links TRBV6-6 to TRBJ2-7; perhaps TRBD2 as D (5 bases). Deletions cut 6 bases from V and 1 base from J, with 16 bases between. This CDR3 region has 15 residues. Germline V gene data show CDR1 as MNHNY and CDR2 as SVGAGI (reference sequence).

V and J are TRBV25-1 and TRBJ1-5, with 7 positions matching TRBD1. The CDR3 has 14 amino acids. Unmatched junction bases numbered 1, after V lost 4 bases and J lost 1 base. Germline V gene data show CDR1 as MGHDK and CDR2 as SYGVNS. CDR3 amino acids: CASSVTGSNQPQHF. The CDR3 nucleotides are TGTGCCAGCAGTGTGACAGGGAGCAATCAGCCCCAGCATTTT.

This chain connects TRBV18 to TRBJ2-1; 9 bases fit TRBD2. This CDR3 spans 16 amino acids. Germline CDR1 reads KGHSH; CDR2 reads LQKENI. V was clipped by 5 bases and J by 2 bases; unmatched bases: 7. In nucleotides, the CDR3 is TGTGCCAGCTCAGCCCAGACTAGCGGTGCCTACAATGAGCAGTTCTTC. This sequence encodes CASSAQTSGAYNEQFF.

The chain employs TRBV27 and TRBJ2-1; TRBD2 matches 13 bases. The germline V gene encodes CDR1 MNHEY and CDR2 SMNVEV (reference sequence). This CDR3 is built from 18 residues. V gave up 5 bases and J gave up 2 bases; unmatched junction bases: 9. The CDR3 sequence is CASSGGTSGVLPYNEQFF. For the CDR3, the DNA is TGTGCCAGCAGTGGCGGGACTAGCGGGGTCTTACCCTACAATGAGCAGTTCTTC.

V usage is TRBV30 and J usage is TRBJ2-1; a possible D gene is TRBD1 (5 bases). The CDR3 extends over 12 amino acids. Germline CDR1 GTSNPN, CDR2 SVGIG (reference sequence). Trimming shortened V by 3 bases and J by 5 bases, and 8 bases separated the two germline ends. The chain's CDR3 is CAWSSGHNEQFF. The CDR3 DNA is TGTGCCTGGAGCTCAGGGCACAATGAGCAGTTCTTC.

The CDR3 sequence: CASSTSDREDNQPQHF. The DNA for the CDR3 is TGTGCCAGCAGCACAAGCGACAGGGAGGACAATCAGCCCCAGCATTTT. The chain combines TRBV7-9 with TRBJ1-5; 7 bases agree with TRBD1. V was pared by 5 bases and J by 3 bases, with 10 bases of the junction left unmatched. Germline V gives CDR1 SEHNR, CDR2 FQNEAQ (reference sequence). The CDR3 is made up of 16 amino acids.

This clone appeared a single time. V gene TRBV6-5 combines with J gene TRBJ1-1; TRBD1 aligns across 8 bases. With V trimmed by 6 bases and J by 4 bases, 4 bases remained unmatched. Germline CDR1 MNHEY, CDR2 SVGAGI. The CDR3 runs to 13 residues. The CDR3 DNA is TGTGCCAGCAGATTACAGGGGGGCACTGAAGCTTTCTTT. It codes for CASRLQGGTEAFF.

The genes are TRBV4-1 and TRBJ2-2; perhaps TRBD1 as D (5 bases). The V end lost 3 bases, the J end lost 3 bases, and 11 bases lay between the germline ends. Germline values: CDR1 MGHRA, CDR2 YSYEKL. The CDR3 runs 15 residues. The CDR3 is CASSHGKGDTGELFF. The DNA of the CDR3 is TGCGCCAGCAGCCATGGGAAAGGGGACACCGGGGAGCTGTTTTTT.

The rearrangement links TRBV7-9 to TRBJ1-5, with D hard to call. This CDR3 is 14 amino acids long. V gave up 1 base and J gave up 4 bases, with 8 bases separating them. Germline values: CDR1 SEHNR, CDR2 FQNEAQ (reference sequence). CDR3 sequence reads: CASSLVPGNQPQHF. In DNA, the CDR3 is TGTGCCAGCAGCTTAGTGCCGGGGAATCAGCCCCAGCATTTT.

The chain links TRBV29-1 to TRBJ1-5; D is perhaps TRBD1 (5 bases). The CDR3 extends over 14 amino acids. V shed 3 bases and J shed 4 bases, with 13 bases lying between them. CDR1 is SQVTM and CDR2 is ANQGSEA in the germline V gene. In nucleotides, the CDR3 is TGCAGCGTTGATTCTGGACACCCAAATCAGCCCCAGCATTTT. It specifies CSVDSGHPNQPQHF.

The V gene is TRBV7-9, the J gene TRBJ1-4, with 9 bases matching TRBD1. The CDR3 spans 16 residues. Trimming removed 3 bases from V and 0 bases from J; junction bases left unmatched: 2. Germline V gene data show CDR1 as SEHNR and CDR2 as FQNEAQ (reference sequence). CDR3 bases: TGTGCCAGCAGCTTTCGACAGGGGGCAACTAATGAAAAACTGTTTTTT. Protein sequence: CASSFRQGATNEKLFF.

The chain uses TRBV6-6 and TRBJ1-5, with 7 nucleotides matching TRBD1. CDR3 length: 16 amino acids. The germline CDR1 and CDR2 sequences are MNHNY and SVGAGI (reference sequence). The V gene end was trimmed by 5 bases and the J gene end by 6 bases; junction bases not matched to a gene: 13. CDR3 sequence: CASSPDRQGPPQPQHF. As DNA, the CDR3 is TGTGCCAGCAGTCCGGACAGACAGGGCCCTCCTCAGCCCCAGCATTTT.

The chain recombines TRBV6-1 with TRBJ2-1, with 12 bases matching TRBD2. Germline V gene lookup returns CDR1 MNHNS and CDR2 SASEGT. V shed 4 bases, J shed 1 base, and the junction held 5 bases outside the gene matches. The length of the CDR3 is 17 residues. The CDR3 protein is CASSGLAGVWSYNEQFF. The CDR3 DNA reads TGTGCCAGCAGTGGACTAGCGGGAGTGTGGTCCTACAATGAGCAGTTCTTC.